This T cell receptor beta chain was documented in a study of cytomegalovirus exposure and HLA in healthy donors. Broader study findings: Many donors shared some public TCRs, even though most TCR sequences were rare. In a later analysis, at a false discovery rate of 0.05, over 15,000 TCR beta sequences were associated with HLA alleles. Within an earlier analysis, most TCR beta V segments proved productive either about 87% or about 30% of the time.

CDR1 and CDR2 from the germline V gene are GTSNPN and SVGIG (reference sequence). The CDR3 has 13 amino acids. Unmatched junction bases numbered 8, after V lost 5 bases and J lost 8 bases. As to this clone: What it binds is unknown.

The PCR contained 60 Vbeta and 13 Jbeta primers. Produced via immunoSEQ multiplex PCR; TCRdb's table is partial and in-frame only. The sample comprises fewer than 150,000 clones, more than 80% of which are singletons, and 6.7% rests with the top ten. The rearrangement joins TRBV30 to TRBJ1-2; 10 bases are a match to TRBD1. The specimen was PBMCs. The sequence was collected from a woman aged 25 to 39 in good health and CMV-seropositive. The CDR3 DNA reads TGTGCCTGGGCTGGACAGGGGGACGGAGGCTACACCTTC. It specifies CAWAGQGDGGYTF.